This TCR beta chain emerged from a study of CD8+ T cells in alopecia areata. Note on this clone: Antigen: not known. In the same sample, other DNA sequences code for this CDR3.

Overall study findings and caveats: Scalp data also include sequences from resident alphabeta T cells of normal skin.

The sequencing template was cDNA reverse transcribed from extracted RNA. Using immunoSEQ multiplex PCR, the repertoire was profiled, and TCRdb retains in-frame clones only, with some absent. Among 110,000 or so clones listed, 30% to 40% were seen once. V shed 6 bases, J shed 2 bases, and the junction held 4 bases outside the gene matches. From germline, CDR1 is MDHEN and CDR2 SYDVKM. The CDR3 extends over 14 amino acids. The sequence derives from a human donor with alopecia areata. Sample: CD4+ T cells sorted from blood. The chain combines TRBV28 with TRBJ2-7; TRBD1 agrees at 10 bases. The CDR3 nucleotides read TGTGCCAGCAGCCCGGGACAGGGGCCCTACGAGCAGTACTTC. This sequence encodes CASSPGQGPYEQYF.